The 12 T cell receptor beta chains reported below all come from one sample, sequenced in a study of CXCR3-negative and CXCR3-positive naive CD8 T cells. With UMI labels, 5' RACE was used to prepare the TRB cDNA libraries. From the 5' RACE reads, TCRdb lists one entry per CDR3 protein and no DNA. The sample totals over 40,000 distinct CDR3 sequences. Sequencing was done on a sample of naive CXCR3- CD8+ T cells from blood. The subset is: CD45RO-CCR7+CD27+CD95- naive CD8+ T cells lacking CXCR3 (TNR3-). The receptors were gathered from a human donor in good health. Some clones in this sample may be carry-over from other donors' samples.

This chain uses TRBV29-1 with TRBJ2-7. The CDR3 runs to 12 residues. Germline CDR1 and CDR2: SQVTM and ANQGSEA. The CDR3 reads CSVEELGSEQYF.

The V gene is TRBV12-3 or TRBV12-4, the J gene TRBJ1-2. The CDR3 is made up of 15 amino acids. CDR3 amino acids: CASSPRGGENYGYTF.

The chain joins TRBV28 to TRBJ2-2; TCRdb's D gene call, TRBD1, goes unchecked for lack of DNA. CDR1 is MDHEN and CDR2 is SYDVKM in the germline V gene. The CDR3 length is 15 residues. The CDR3 region is CASSLYTGGSGELFF.

The chain couples TRBV19 to TRBJ2-3. The CDR3 contains 14 residues. Germline CDR1 and CDR2: LNHDA and SQIVND (reference sequence). The CDR3 region is CASGYNQGTDTQYF.

J is TRBJ2-7 and V is TRBV27. CDR3 size: 14 residues. Germline V gives CDR1 MNHEY, CDR2 SMNVEV (reference sequence). This chain's CDR3 is CASSLGVGLYEQYF.

V and J are TRBV29-1 and TRBJ2-7; absent DNA, TCRdb's TRBD1 call cannot be checked. Germline V lookup: CDR1 SQVTM, CDR2 ANQGSEA. This CDR3 is 13 amino acids long. The chain's CDR3 is CSVAQGDAYEQYF.

V usage is TRBV28 and J usage is TRBJ2-5; checking the TCRdb D call of TRBD2 is not possible without DNA. The CDR3 extends over 16 amino acids. Germline lookup yields CDR1 MDHEN and CDR2 SYDVKM. The CDR3 reads CASSFGIAGDQETQYF.

Judged by frequency, this clonotype is medium-sized (0.01 to 0.1%). The V call is TRBV29-1, the J call TRBJ2-7. CDR3 length equals 12 residues. CDR1 SQVTM and CDR2 ANQGSEA come from the germline V gene. This CDR3 is CSVEQDGYEQYF.

The gene calls are TRBV20-1 and TRBJ1-2; TCRdb lists TRBD1, though no DNA is available to test this call. The length of the CDR3 is 15 residues. Looked up from germline, CDR1 is DFQATT and CDR2 is SNEGSKA (reference sequence). The CDR3 is CSARVARSANYGYTF.

J is TRBJ2-7 and V is TRBV23-1; TCRdb proposes TRBD2, but this gene call is untestable without DNA. TRBV23-1 is assigned to the ORF class and has an uncertain function. The CDR3 has 16 amino acids. This chain's CDR3 is CASSPTERGTTYEQYF.

The chain joins TRBV3-1 to TRBJ2-7. Germline values: CDR1 LGHDT, CDR2 YNNKEL (reference sequence). The CDR3 has 15 residues. This CDR3 is CASSQDMAPAYEQYF.

The rearrangement links TRBV4-3 to TRBJ2-2; absent DNA, TCRdb's TRBD1 call cannot be checked. The length of the CDR3 is 19 residues. The germline gives CDR1 LGHNA, CDR2 YSLEER. CDR3 region: CASSQAFPPIWANTGELFF.